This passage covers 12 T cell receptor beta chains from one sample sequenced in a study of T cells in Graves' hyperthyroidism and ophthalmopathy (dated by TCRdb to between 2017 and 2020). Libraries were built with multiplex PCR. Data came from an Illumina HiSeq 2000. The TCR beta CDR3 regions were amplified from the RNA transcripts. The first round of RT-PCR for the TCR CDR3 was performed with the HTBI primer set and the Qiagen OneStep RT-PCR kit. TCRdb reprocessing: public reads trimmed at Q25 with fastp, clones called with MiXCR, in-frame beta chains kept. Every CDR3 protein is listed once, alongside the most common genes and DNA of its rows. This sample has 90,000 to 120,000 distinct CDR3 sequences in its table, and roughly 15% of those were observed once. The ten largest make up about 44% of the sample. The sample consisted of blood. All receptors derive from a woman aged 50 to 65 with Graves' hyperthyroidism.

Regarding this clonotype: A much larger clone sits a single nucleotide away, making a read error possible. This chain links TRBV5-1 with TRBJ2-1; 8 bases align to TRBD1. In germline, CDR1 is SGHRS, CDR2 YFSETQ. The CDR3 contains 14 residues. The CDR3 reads CASSLGQAYNGQFF. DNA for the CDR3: TGCGCCAGCAGCCTGGGACAGGCCTACAATGGGCAGTTCTTC.

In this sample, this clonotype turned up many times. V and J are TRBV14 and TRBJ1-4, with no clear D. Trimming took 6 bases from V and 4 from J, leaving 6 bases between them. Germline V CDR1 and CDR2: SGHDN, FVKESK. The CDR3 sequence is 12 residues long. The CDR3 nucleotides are TGTGCCAGCAGTCGGATTAATGAAAAACTGTTTTTT. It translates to CASSRINEKLFF.

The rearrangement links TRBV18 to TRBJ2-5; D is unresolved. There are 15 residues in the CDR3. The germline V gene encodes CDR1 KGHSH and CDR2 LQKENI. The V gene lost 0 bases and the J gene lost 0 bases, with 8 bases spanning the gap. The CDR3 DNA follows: TGTGCCAGCTCACCACCTACCGCGAACCAAGAGACCCAGTACTTC. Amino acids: CASSPPTANQETQYF.

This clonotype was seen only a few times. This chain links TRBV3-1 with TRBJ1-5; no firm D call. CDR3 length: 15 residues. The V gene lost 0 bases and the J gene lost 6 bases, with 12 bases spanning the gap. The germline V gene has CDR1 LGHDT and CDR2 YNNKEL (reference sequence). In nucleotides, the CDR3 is TGTGCCAGCAGCCAAGATCGACCGAATGGTCAGCCCCAGCATTTT. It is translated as CASSQDRPNGQPQHF.

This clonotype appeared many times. The CDR3 here is CSARDPLTGTYEQYF. In DNA, the CDR3 is TGCAGTGCTAGAGACCCCCTTACGGGCACTTACGAGCAGTACTTC. The chain has TRBV20-1 and TRBJ2-7; no clear D. V lost 0 bases and J lost 4, with 16 bases in between. This CDR3 is built from 15 residues. Germline V gene lookup returns CDR1 DFQATT and CDR2 SNEGSKA (reference sequence).

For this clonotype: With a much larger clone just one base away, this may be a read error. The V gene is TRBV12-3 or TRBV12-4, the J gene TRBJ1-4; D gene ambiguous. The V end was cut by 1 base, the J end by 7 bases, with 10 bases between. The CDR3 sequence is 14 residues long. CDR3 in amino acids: CASSLGRVSEKLFF. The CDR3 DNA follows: TGTGCCAGCAGTTTAGGGAGGGTTAGTGAAAAACTGTTTTTT.

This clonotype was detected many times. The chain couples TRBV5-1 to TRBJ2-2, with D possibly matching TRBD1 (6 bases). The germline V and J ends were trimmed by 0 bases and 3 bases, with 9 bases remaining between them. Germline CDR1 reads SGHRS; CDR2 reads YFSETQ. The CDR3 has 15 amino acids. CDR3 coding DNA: TGCGCCAGCAGCTTGGGGACAGCCTACACCGGGGAGCTGTTTTTT. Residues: CASSLGTAYTGELFF. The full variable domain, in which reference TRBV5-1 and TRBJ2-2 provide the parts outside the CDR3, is KAGVTQTPRYLIKTRGQQVTLSCSPISGHRSVSWYQQTPGQGLQFLFEYFSETQRNKGNFPGRFSGRQFSNSRSEMNVSTLELGDSALYLCASSLGTAYTGELFFGEGSRLTVL.

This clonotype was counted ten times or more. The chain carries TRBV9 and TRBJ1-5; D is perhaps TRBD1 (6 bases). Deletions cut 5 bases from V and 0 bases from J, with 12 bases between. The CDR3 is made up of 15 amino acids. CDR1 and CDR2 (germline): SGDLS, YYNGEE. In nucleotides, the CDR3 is TGTGCCAGCAGTCGCCAGGGGAATAGCAATCAGCCCCAGCATTTT. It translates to CASSRQGNSNQPQHF.

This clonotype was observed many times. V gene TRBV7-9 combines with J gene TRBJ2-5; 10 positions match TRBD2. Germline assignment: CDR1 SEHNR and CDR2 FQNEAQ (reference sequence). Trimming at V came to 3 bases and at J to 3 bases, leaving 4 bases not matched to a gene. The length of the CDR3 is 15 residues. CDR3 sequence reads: CASSFGLAEKETQYF. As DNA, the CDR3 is TGTGCCAGCAGCTTCGGACTAGCGGAGAAAGAGACCCAGTACTTC.

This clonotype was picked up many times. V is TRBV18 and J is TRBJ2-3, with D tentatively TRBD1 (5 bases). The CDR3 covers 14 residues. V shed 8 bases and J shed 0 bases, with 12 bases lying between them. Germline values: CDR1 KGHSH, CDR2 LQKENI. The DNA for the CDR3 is TGTGCCAGCCAGGGCGGCAGAAGCACAGATACGCAGTATTTT. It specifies CASQGGRSTDTQYF.

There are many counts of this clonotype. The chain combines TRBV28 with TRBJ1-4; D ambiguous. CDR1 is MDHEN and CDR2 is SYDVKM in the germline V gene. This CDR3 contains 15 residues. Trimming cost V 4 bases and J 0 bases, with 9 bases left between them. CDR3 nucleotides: TGTGCCAGCAGTTCGCCGGGGACAACTAATGAAAAACTGTTTTTT. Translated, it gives CASSSPGTTNEKLFF.

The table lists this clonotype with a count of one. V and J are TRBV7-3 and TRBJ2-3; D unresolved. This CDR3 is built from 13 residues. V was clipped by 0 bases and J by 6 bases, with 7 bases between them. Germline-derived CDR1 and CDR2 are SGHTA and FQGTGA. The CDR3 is CASSLTHGDTQYF. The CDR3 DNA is TGTGCCAGCAGCTTAACCCACGGGGATACGCAGTATTTT. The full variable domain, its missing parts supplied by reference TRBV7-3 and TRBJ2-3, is GAGVSQTPSNKVTEKGKYVELRCDPISGHTALYWYRQSLGQGPEFLIYFQGTGAADDSGLPNDRFFAVRPEGSVSTLKIQRTERGDSAVYLCASSLTHGDTQYFGPGTRLTVL.